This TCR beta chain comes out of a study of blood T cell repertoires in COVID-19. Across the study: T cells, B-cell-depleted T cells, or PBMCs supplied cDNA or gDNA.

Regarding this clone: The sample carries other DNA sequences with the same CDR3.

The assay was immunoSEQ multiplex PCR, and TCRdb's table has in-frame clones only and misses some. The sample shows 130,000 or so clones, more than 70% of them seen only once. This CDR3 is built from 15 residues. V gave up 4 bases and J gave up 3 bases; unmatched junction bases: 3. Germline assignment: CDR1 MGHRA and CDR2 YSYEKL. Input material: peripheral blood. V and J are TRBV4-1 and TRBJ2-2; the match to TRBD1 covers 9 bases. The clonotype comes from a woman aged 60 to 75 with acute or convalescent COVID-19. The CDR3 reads CASSLRDRDTGELFF. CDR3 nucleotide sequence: TGCGCCAGCAGCCTCCGGGACAGGGACACCGGGGAGCTGTTTTTT.